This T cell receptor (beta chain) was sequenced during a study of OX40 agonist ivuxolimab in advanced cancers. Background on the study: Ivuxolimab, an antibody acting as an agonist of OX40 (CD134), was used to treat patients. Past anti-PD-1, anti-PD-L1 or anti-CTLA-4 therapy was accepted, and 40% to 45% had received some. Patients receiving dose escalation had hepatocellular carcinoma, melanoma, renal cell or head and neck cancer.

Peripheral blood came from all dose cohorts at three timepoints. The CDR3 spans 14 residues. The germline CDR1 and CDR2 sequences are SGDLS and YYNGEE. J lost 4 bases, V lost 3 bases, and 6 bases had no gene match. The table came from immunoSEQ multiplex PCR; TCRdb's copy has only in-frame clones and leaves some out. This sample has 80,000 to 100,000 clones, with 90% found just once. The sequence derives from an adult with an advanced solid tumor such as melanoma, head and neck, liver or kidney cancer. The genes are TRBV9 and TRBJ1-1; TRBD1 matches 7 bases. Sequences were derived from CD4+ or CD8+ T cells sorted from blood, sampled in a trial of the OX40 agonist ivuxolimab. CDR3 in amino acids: CASSAGQRSTEAFF. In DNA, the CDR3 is TGTGCCAGCAGCGCGGGACAGAGGTCCACTGAAGCTTTCTTT.